This T cell receptor beta chain was sequenced for a study of cytomegalovirus exposure and HLA in healthy donors. Using immunoSEQ multiplex PCR, the repertoire was profiled, and TCRdb retains in-frame clones only, with some absent. The sample gives around 220,000 clones, about 90% of which show up once; 2.9% is in the top ten. Material for sequencing was PBMCs. The origin of this receptor is a woman aged 18-29 years in good health and CMV-seronegative.

The CDR3 loop reads CASSFLIGGRGAYEQYF. The DNA of the CDR3 is TGTGCCAGCAGTTTCCTGATCGGCGGGAGGGGAGCCTACGAGCAGTACTTC. The chain uses TRBV27 and TRBJ2-7; 9 bases match TRBD2. The CDR3 has 17 amino acids. With V trimmed by 3 bases and J by 2 bases, 11 bases remained unmatched. Germline CDR1 reads MNHEY; CDR2 reads SMNVEV (reference sequence).